Presented here are 26 T cell receptor beta chains from one specimen sequenced in a study of graft-versus-host responses after intestinal transplantation. Repertoires were generated with immunoSEQ multiplex PCR, while TCRdb's copy carries only in-frame clones and drops some. Of roughly 20,000 clones listed, roughly 86% are singletons. Sequenced material: PBMCs, taken around 230 days after intestinal transplant. These receptors originate from a human patient who received an intestinal transplant, so some T cells may come from the graft donor.

V gene TRBV7-6 combines with J gene TRBJ2-5; D may match TRBD1 or TRBD2 (7 bases each). Looked up from germline, CDR1 is SGHVS and CDR2 is FNYEAQ. This CDR3 has 15 amino acids. V was clipped by 2 bases and J by 5 bases, with 15 bases between them. The CDR3 DNA is TGTGCCAGCAGCTTATCCCACCAGGGGGGGGAGACCCAGTACTTC. It specifies CASSLSHQGGETQYF.

The chain has TRBV7-2 and TRBJ2-5; the match to TRBD1 covers 9 bases. The CDR3 consists of 17 residues. Germline CDR1 SGHTA, CDR2 FQGNSA. V trimming: 4 bases; J trimming: 1 base; junction bases outside the gene matches: 10. The CDR3 sequence is CASSSEQWDRAQETQYF. The CDR3 DNA reads as TGTGCCAGCAGCTCCGAACAGTGGGACAGGGCCCAAGAGACCCAGTACTTC.

The chain joins TRBV7-9 to TRBJ2-1, with D hard to call. The germline V gene encodes CDR1 SEHNR and CDR2 FQNEAQ (reference sequence). The CDR3 consists of 13 residues. V was cut by 1 base and J by 4 bases, with 5 bases left in between. The CDR3 reads CASSLEPYNEQFF. The CDR3 DNA is TGTGCCAGCAGCTTAGAACCGTACAATGAGCAGTTCTTC. Together with reference TRBV7-9 and TRBJ2-1, the CDR3 gives the full variable domain: DTGVSQNPRHKITKRGQNVTFRCDPISEHNRLYWYRQTLGQGPEFLTYFQNEAQLEKSRLLSDRFSAERPKGSFSTLEIQRTEQGDSAMYLCASSLEPYNEQFFGPGTRLTVL.

V and J are TRBV5-6 and TRBJ2-5; D is ambiguous. This CDR3 is 14 amino acids long. Trimming left V 1 base short and J 0 bases short, with 7 bases between. CDR1 is SGHDT and CDR2 is YYEEEE in the germline V gene. The CDR3 DNA sequence: TGTGCCAGCAGCTTGCAAGGATACCAAGAGACCCAGTACTTC. It translates to CASSLQGYQETQYF. Supplemented by reference TRBV5-6 and TRBJ2-5, the full variable domain reads DAGVTQSPTHLIKTRGQQVTLRCSPKSGHDTVSWYQQALGQGPQFIFQYYEEEERQRGNFPDRFSGHQFPNYSSELNVNALLLGDSALYLCASSLQGYQETQYFGPGTRLLVL.

The J gene is TRBJ2-1, the V gene TRBV11-2; tentative D call: TRBD1 (6 bases). Trimming shortened V by 5 bases and J by 0 bases, and 17 bases separated the two germline ends. The CDR3 spans 17 residues. Germline lookup yields CDR1 SGHAT and CDR2 FQNNGV. CDR3 amino acids: CASSESLTGSSYNEQFF. The CDR3 nucleotides read TGTGCCAGCAGCGAGTCCCTCACAGGGAGCTCCTACAATGAGCAGTTCTTC.

The chain employs TRBV5-1 and TRBJ2-5, with 8 bases matching TRBD2. V lost 0 bases, J lost 4 bases, and 5 bases stayed unmatched. This CDR3 region has 15 residues. Germline V CDR1 and CDR2: SGHRS, YFSETQ. The CDR3 sequence is CASSLVTSVGETQYF. The CDR3 nucleotides are TGCGCCAGCAGCTTGGTGACTAGCGTAGGAGAGACCCAGTACTTC.

CDR3 in DNA: TGTGCCAGCAGCGGGGGTGGTTACGCTGAAGCTTTCTTT. Protein sequence: CASSGGGYAEAFF. The chain carries TRBV9 and TRBJ1-1; the D is unclear. The CDR3 covers 13 residues. Trimming removed 3 bases from V and 6 bases from J, with 12 bases in between. CDR1 SGDLS and CDR2 YYNGEE come from the germline V gene.

This clone came up once. The chain is built from TRBV29-1 and TRBJ1-2; no definite D call. CDR1 and CDR2 (germline): SQVTM, ANQGSEA. CDR3 length: 12 residues. V gave up 4 bases and J gave up 5 bases, with 11 bases separating them. DNA of the CDR3: TGCAGCGTTGGCCCAGAGGAGTATGGCTACACCTTC. Its protein is CSVGPEEYGYTF. Full variable domain (missing parts from reference TRBV29-1 and TRBJ1-2): SAVISQKPSRDICQRGTSLTIQCQVDSQVTMMFWYRQQPGQSLTLIATANQGSEATYESGFVIDKFPISRPNLTFSTLTVSNMSPEDSSIYLCSVGPEEYGYTFGSGTRLTVV.

This clone was observed a single time. The rearrangement joins TRBV7-8 to TRBJ2-3; 14 positions match TRBD2. This CDR3 contains 16 residues. The junction had 11 bases not matched to a gene; V was cut back by 10 bases and J by 5 bases. Germline CDR1 reads SGHVS; CDR2 reads FQNEAQ. For the CDR3, the DNA is TGTGCCACGACTAGACTAGCGGGGGGGCCGAGAGATACGCAGTATTTT. It codes for CATTRLAGGPRDTQYF.

CDR3 in amino acids: CASSMGLRGDTQYF. CDR3 nucleotides: TGTGCCAGCAGCATGGGTCTACGTGGGGATACGCAGTATTTT. The chain links TRBV5-4 to TRBJ2-3; no firm D call. This CDR3 contains 14 residues. CDR1 and CDR2 (germline): SGHNT, YYREEE (reference sequence). V was clipped by 4 bases and J by 6 bases, with 15 bases between them.

V is TRBV6-1 and J is TRBJ2-5; D possibly matches TRBD1 or TRBD2 (6 bases each). Germline V CDR1 and CDR2: MNHNS, SASEGT. The CDR3 consists of 14 residues. V was shortened by 2 bases and J by 5 bases, with 12 bases between the two germline ends. CDR3 sequence (DNA): TGTGCCAGCAGTGAAAGGGGGGCCCGGGAGACCCAGTACTTC. It is translated as CASSERGARETQYF.

A single count supports this clone. The chain has TRBV25-1 and TRBJ2-7; the D is unclear. The CDR3 sequence is 13 residues long. The germline V gene has CDR1 MGHDK and CDR2 SYGVNS. V gave up 7 bases and J gave up 7 bases, with 17 bases separating them. CDR3 DNA sequence: TGTGCCAGCATGGGCAGTCCCCTGGGGGAGCAGTACTTC. This sequence encodes CASMGSPLGEQYF.

The rearrangement uses TRBV10-2 and TRBJ2-3; D remains ambiguous. Germline CDR1 reads WSHSY; CDR2 reads SAAADI. This CDR3 is 14 amino acids long. Between the trimmed V and J ends, which lost 2 bases and 4 bases, there was a span of 10 bases. In nucleotides, the CDR3 is TGCGCCAGCAGTGAGAGATCTCAAGCAGATACGCAGTATTTT. Translating it yields CASSERSQADTQYF.

This chain joins TRBV19 and TRBJ1-5; D possibly corresponds to TRBD1 (5 bases). The CDR3 spans 15 residues. The ends were cut back, 9 bases at V and 0 bases at J, with 15 bases in the middle. The germline gives CDR1 LNHDA, CDR2 SQIVND (reference sequence). The CDR3 protein is CASSLQAASNQPQHF. CDR3 coding DNA: TGTGCCAGCTCCCTACAGGCAGCTAGCAATCAGCCCCAGCATTTT. Filled out from reference TRBV19 and TRBJ1-5, the complete variable domain reads DGGITQSPKYLFRKEGQNVTLSCEQNLNHDAMYWYRQDPGQGLRLIYYSQIVNDFQKGDIAEGYSVSREKKESFPLTVTSAQKNPTAFYLCASSLQAASNQPQHFGDGTRLSIL.

V and J are TRBV27 and TRBJ2-1, with D hard to call. Trimming pared 6 bases from V and 0 bases from J, leaving 6 bases between. CDR3 length: 13 amino acids. The germline gives CDR1 MNHEY, CDR2 SMNVEV (reference sequence). CDR3 region: CASSSFSYNEQFF. CDR3 bases: TGTGCCAGCAGCTCTTTCTCCTACAATGAGCAGTTCTTC.

V and J are TRBV15 and TRBJ2-3; 7 nucleotides align to TRBD2. This CDR3 region has 15 residues. After removal of 3 bases from V and 6 bases from J, the junction contained 9 bases not matched to a gene. In germline, CDR1 is LNHNV, CDR2 YYDKDF (reference sequence). CDR3 sequence reads: CATSSQRGVGDTQYF. DNA of the CDR3: TGTGCCACCAGCAGTCAACGGGGGGTCGGGGATACGCAGTATTTT.

The V gene is TRBV4-1, the J gene TRBJ1-4, with 8 bases matching TRBD1. Germline lookup yields CDR1 MGHRA and CDR2 YSYEKL. V was clipped by 5 bases and J by 8 bases; unmatched bases: 10. The CDR3 consists of 15 residues. The CDR3 DNA follows: TGCGCCAGCAGCACCCGGACAGGGCTGGGGGAAAAACTGTTTTTT. The encoded protein is CASSTRTGLGEKLFF.

The chain is built from TRBV15 and TRBJ2-3; 8 bases match TRBD2. The CDR3 sequence is 15 residues long. The germline V gene encodes CDR1 LNHNV and CDR2 YYDKDF (reference sequence). J gave up 4 bases and V 8 bases, and 11 bases lay outside the gene matches. The CDR3 nucleotides are TGTGCCACCGGGATGTATAGCGGGGTGGCAGATACGCAGTATTTT. Translated: CATGMYSGVADTQYF.

The chain links TRBV7-8 to TRBJ2-5, with 9 bases matching TRBD2. CDR1 is SGHVS, CDR2 FQNEAQ, per germline. V trimming: 9 bases; J trimming: 4 bases; junction bases outside the gene matches: 9. The length of the CDR3 is 14 residues. The CDR3 nucleotides are TGTGCCAGTCTCCCCGGACTAGCGATAGAGACCCAGTACTTC. It yields the protein CASLPGLAIETQYF.

The chain links TRBV10-3 to TRBJ2-4; D ambiguous. This CDR3 region has 13 residues. V lost 3 bases, J lost 0 bases, and 3 bases lay in between. Germline CDR1 is ENHRY and CDR2 is SYGVKD. This CDR3 is CAISDIAKNIQYF. CDR3 bases: TGTGCCATCAGTGACATAGCCAAAAACATTCAGTACTTC.

The rearrangement links TRBV11-2 to TRBJ2-7; 7 positions agree with TRBD1. CDR3 size: 13 residues. Looked up from germline, CDR1 is SGHAT and CDR2 is FQNNGV. V lost 2 bases, J lost 2 bases, and 0 bases stayed unmatched. CDR3: CASSLQGAYEQYF. The CDR3 bases are TGTGCCAGCAGCTTACAGGGGGCCTACGAGCAGTACTTC.

The rearrangement links TRBV27 to TRBJ1-1, with a tentative D call TRBD1 (5 bases). The V gene's germline CDR1 is MNHEY and CDR2 SMNVEV (reference sequence). This CDR3 has 15 amino acids. With 4 bases removed from V and 4 bases from J, the gap between germline ends came to 16 bases. CDR3: CASSYSASGGTEAFF. Written as DNA, the CDR3 is TGTGCCAGCAGTTATTCGGCCTCGGGGGGCACTGAAGCTTTCTTT.

J is TRBJ1-2 and V is TRBV5-1; a weak D match, TRBD1 (5 bases). Germline V CDR1 and CDR2: SGHRS, YFSETQ. V lost 4 bases and J lost 5, with 21 bases in between. The CDR3 extends over 16 amino acids. The CDR3 DNA reads TGCGCCAGCAGCCCTACTGGGGGGGATGGTGCTTATGGCTACACCTTC. Translated, it gives CASSPTGGDGAYGYTF.

The chain is built from TRBV5-6 and TRBJ1-1, with D uncertain. Trimming shortened V by 2 bases and J by 1 base, and 6 bases separated the two germline ends. The CDR3 is 13 amino acids. Germline CDR1 reads SGHDT; CDR2 reads YYEEEE. DNA for the CDR3: TGTGCCAGCAGCTTTGGGGAGAACACTGAAGCTTTCTTT. It is translated as CASSFGENTEAFF.

The chain combines TRBV6-5 with TRBJ2-3, with D possibly matching TRBD1 (5 bases). CDR3 length equals 12 residues. Germline V CDR1 and CDR2: MNHEY, SVGAGI. V lost 5 bases and J 6 bases, leaving 9 bases between the germline ends. The CDR3 region has the DNA TGTGCCAGCAGTAATAACAGGGATACGCAGTATTTT. This translates into CASSNNRDTQYF.

This rearrangement joins TRBV5-5 to TRBJ1-1, with a weak D call TRBD1 (5 bases). Germline V gives CDR1 SGHKS, CDR2 YYEKEE (reference sequence). Between the trimmed V and J ends, which lost 0 bases and 5 bases, there was a span of 11 bases. This CDR3 has 14 residues. The CDR3 region is CASSLVQGVTEAFF. As DNA, the CDR3 is TGTGCCAGCAGCTTGGTCCAGGGAGTGACTGAAGCTTTCTTT.